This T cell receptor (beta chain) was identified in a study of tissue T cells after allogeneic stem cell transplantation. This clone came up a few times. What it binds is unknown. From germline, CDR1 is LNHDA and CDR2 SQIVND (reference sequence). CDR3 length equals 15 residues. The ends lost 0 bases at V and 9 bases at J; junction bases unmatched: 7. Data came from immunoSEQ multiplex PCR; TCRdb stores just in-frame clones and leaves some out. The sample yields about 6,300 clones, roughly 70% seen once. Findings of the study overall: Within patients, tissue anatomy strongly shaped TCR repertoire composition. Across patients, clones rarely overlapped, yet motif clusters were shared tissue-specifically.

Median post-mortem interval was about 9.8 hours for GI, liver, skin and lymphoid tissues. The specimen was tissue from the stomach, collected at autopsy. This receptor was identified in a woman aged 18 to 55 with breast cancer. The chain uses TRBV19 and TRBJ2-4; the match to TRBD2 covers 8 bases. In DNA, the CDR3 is TGTGCCAGTAGTATAGACGGGACTAGGGGAAGCATTCAGTACTTC. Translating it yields CASSIDGTRGSIQYF.